This T cell receptor (beta chain) is from a study of Ad26.COV2.S vaccination and SARS-CoV-2 variants. The CDR3 has 14 residues. The V end lost 3 bases, the J end lost 8 bases, and 16 bases lay between the germline ends. The germline V gene encodes CDR1 SQVTM and CDR2 ANQGSEA. The repertoire was sequenced with immunoSEQ multiplex PCR; TCRdb's copy has only in-frame clones and lacks some. Here the sample spans approximately 480,000 clones, around 88% being singletons. Specified treatment: about 20 received Ad26.COV2.S at low or high dose, single or two shots; 5 received placebo; per-sample allocation not given. The samples date from day 63 after the first vaccine or placebo injection. General observations from the study: Spike-specific TCR breadth was greater in vaccine than placebo recipients. Breadth and depth estimates from TCRs may understate total T cell responses.

A remark on this clone: The antigen is not known.

The receptor was isolated from a person between 18 and 65 years old who received the Ad26.COV2.S COVID-19 vaccine or a placebo. This chain connects TRBV29-1 to TRBJ1-4; possible D gene TRBD1, 5 bases. The sequencing here drew on peripheral blood, taken in a trial of Ad26.COV2.S vaccine versus placebo. The CDR3 coding sequence is TGCAGCGTTGATGGTGACAGTGCGGGAGAAAAACTGTTTTTT. Residues: CSVDGDSAGEKLFF.